The clone carrying this TCR beta chain occurred a few times. During active infection, Seattle patients enrolled and were then monitored through disease. Data came from immunoSEQ multiplex PCR; TCRdb stores just in-frame clones and leaves some out. Seen here are a few hundred thousand clones, 80% to 90% observed once, and the top ten hold roughly 6.3%. The sample originates from a study of blood T cell repertoires in COVID-19. Turning to the study itself: There were acute and convalescent COVID-19 samples, and they came from the United States, Italy and Spain.

This CDR3 region has 15 residues. Trimming took off 2 bases at V and 0 bases at J, with 8 bases between the two ends. Germline CDR1 and CDR2: SGHRS and YFSETQ. Material: peripheral blood. This TCR was recovered from a woman aged 45-65 years with COVID-19, enrolled during active disease. V and J are TRBV5-1 and TRBJ2-2; tentative D call: TRBD1 (5 bases). CDR3 sequence: CASSFHRSNTGELFF. The CDR3 bases are TGCGCCAGCAGCTTCCACAGGTCGAACACCGGGGAGCTGTTTTTT.